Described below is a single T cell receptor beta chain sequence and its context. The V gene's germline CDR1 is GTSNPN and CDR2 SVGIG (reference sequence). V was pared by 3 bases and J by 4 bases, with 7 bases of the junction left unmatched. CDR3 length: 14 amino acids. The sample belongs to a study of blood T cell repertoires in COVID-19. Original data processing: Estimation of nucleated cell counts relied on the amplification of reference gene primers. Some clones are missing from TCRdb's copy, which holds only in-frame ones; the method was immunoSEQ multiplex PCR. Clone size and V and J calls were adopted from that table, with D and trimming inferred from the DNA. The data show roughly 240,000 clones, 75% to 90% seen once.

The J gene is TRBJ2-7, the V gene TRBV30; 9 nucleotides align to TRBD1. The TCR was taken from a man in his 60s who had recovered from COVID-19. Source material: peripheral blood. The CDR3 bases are TGTGCCTGGAGGACCGGGACAGGGAGGTACGAGCAGTACTTC. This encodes CAWRTGTGRYEQYF.